This T cell receptor (beta chain) comes out of a study of blood T cell repertoires in COVID-19 (TCRdb year 2020). About the study as a whole: Samples from collaborators originated in the United States, Italy and Spain and spanned both the acute and convalescent phases of COVID-19. The repertoires were released in a freely available public database meant as a resource for research on the immune response to SARS-CoV-2. The sample metadata nearly always contained a de-identified subject ID, COVID-19 status, age in years and sex. Samples came from the ongoing ImmuneRACE study (first 160 participants) plus 1,254 subjects from 6 global collaborators. Where HLA class I and class II types were available, the types were taken from metadata supplied by the sample provider, not from assay-based typing. The material from the prospective study consisted of cDNA or gDNA derived from T cells, B-cell-depleted T cells, or PBMCs. Deeply sampled blood TCRbeta repertoires from subjects exposed to, actively infected with, or recovered from COVID-19 were included in the dataset. General findings and caveats noted by the study authors: The quantity of clinical and demographic metadata differed by source and by participant and was supplied without curation.

The immunoSEQ Assay, a bias-controlled multiplex PCR, was used to amplify TCRbeta CDR3 regions from genomic DNA. Per the source publication's procedure: Within the assay, amplification of reference gene primers was used to estimate how many nucleated cells each sample contained. To quantify the absolute abundance of each unique TCRbeta CDR3 rearrangement, sequence reads were collapsed and filtered. For each sample, productive Simpson clonality was calculated by taking the square root of Simpson's diversity index across productive rearrangements. In its TCRdb copy, this immuneACCESS table keeps in-frame sequences only and misses some clones. Where compared with another copy, unresolved V genes explain less than half of these, and the others have no known cause. That table furnishes V, J and clone size, whereas the DNA furnished D and trimming. Here the sample has about 240,000 clones; around 85% occur a single time. The ten largest clones capture over 8% of the sample.

Taken from the germline V gene, the CDR1 and CDR2 loops are SNHLY and FYNNEI. Both ends counted, the CDR3 spans 11 residues. As for this clone: Its antigen target is currently unknown. Because the CDR3 is missing its conserved closing phenylalanine or tryptophan, this is likely a read error. The DNA is omitted, as the CDR3 cannot be located on it reliably, and the CDR3 follows TCRdb's listing.

Collaborating institutions collected whole blood in K2EDTA tubes following their own protocols. For TCRbeta analysis, collaborator samples were shipped as frozen whole blood, as isolated PBMCs, or as DNA extracted from either sample type. The sequence links TRBV2 to TRBJ1-1; no check of the table's D call, TRBD1, against the DNA was made. The source of this sequence is a woman older than 75 with acute or convalescent COVID-19. Sequencing was performed on peripheral blood. The CDR3 protein is CASSEEQGTSI.